The present entry profiles one TCR beta chain with its context. V gave up 5 bases and J gave up 7 bases, with 8 bases separating them. Germline V lookup: CDR1 MDHEN, CDR2 SYDVKM. The CDR3 has 11 residues. The sample comes from a study of radiation and T cells in renal cell carcinoma. Here immunoSEQ multiplex PCR was the method, and the copy in TCRdb shows in-frame clones only, minus some. The sample lists approximately 150,000 clones, less than 90% seen once, with under 30% in the top ten. Regarding time point: baseline pretreatment blood. Treatment meaning: 15 Gy SBRT to primary tumor, nephrectomy 4 weeks later.

The chain is built from TRBV28 and TRBJ1-2; no firm D call. The source of this sequence is a woman between 50 and 59 years old with renal cell carcinoma. The specimen comprised blood, sampled from a patient whose treatment included radiotherapy and nephrectomy. The CDR3 spells CASSPHAGYTF. The CDR3 DNA reads as TGTGCCAGCAGTCCCCACGCTGGCTACACCTTC.